These T cell receptor beta chains were read from a single sample in a study of cytomegalovirus exposure and HLA in healthy donors. Clones were read by immunoSEQ multiplex PCR, and TCRdb kept only the in-frame ones, dropping some. In the table there are roughly 220,000 clones, approximately 88% of which are singletons. The source material was PBMCs. Receptors originate from a woman aged 30 to 39 in good health and CMV-seropositive. Each CDR3 is given with its conserved first and last residue. Each record gives: V gene, J gene, clone size, D gene, CDR3 protein, CDR3 DNA. D genes are given only for firm matches. Only some rows state a clone size, as once, few, many or a class for expanded clones.

v_gene: TRBV10-3
j_gene: TRBJ1-2
abundance: .
d_gene: .
CDR3aa: CAIRQGKGYTF
CDR3nt: TGTGCCATCAGGCAGGGGAAAGGCTACACCTTC

v_gene: TRBV6-4
j_gene: TRBJ2-1
abundance: .
d_gene: .
CDR3aa: CASSEEELAEQFF
CDR3nt: TGTGCCAGCAGTGAAGAAGAATTGGCTGAGCAGTTCTTC

v_gene: TRBV5-1
j_gene: TRBJ2-3
abundance: .
d_gene: TRBD2
CDR3aa: CASRTSGSGFGTDTQYF
CDR3nt: TGCGCCAGCAGGACTAGCGGGAGTGGATTCGGCACAGATACGCAGTATTTT

v_gene: TRBV25-1
j_gene: TRBJ1-3
abundance: .
d_gene: .
CDR3aa: CASSRREGGSGNTIYF
CDR3nt: TGTGCCAGCTCGAGGCGGGAGGGAGGTTCTGGAAACACCATATATTTT

v_gene: TRBV5-1
j_gene: TRBJ1-1
abundance: .
d_gene: .
CDR3aa: CASSLAHQTLGEAFF
CDR3nt: TGCGCCAGCAGCTTGGCCCACCAAACTTTAGGTGAAGCTTTCTTT

v_gene: TRBV29-1
j_gene: TRBJ2-1
abundance: .
d_gene: .
CDR3aa: CSVPSRVSQFF
CDR3nt: TGCAGCGTCCCCTCGCGAGTATCGCAGTTCTTC

v_gene: TRBV7-3
j_gene: TRBJ2-3
abundance: once
d_gene: TRBD1
CDR3aa: CASSPRDSSTDTQYF
CDR3nt: TGTGCCAGCAGCCCTCGGGACAGCAGCACAGATACGCAGTATTTT

v_gene: TRBV11-2
j_gene: TRBJ2-2
abundance: .
d_gene: .
CDR3aa: CASTLGENTGELFF
CDR3nt: TGTGCCAGCACCTTAGGGGAGAACACCGGGGAGCTGTTTTTT

v_gene: TRBV6-5
j_gene: TRBJ2-5
abundance: .
d_gene: .
CDR3aa: CASSFRQANPQETQYF
CDR3nt: TGTGCCAGCAGTTTCCGGCAGGCCAATCCCCAAGAGACCCAGTACTTC

v_gene: TRBV5-1
j_gene: TRBJ2-7
abundance: .
d_gene: .
CDR3aa: CASSPMEGGKDEQYF
CDR3nt: TGCGCCAGCAGCCCCATGGAAGGGGGTAAGGACGAGCAGTACTTC

v_gene: TRBV5-1
j_gene: TRBJ2-5
abundance: .
d_gene: .
CDR3aa: CASSFDTTQETQYF
CDR3nt: TGCGCCAGCAGTTTTGACACAACCCAAGAGACCCAGTACTTC

v_gene: TRBV2
j_gene: TRBJ2-7
abundance: .
d_gene: TRBD2
CDR3aa: CASSSRTSGSLEQYF
CDR3nt: TGTGCCAGCAGTTCCCGGACTAGCGGGAGTTTAGAGCAGTACTTC

v_gene: TRBV11-3
j_gene: TRBJ2-7
abundance: once
d_gene: .
CDR3aa: CASSPAGTDSYEQYF
CDR3nt: TGTGCCAGCAGCCCCGCCGGGACGGACTCCTACGAGCAGTACTTC

v_gene: TRBV5-1
j_gene: TRBJ2-7
abundance: .
d_gene: .
CDR3aa: CASSWGGGGNGPYEQYF
CDR3nt: TGCGCCAGCAGCTGGGGTGGTGGCGGGAACGGTCCCTACGAGCAGTACTTC

v_gene: TRBV6-1
j_gene: TRBJ2-7
abundance: .
d_gene: TRBD2
CDR3aa: CASSPQTSAGYEQYF
CDR3nt: TGTGCCAGCAGCCCCCAGACTAGCGCCGGCTACGAGCAGTACTTC

v_gene: TRBV19
j_gene: TRBJ1-2
abundance: .
d_gene: TRBD1
CDR3aa: CASSNTGQGTRGYTF
CDR3nt: TGTGCCAGTAGTAACACGGGACAGGGAACTCGGGGCTACACCTTC

v_gene: TRBV19
j_gene: TRBJ1-5
abundance: .
d_gene: .
CDR3aa: CASSVTLYSNQPQHF
CDR3nt: TGTGCCAGTAGTGTCACGCTCTATAGCAATCAGCCCCAGCATTTT

v_gene: TRBV10-3
j_gene: TRBJ1-1
abundance: .
d_gene: .
CDR3aa: CAIRGDTANTEAFF
CDR3nt: TGTGCCATCAGGGGGGACACAGCGAACACTGAAGCTTTCTTT

v_gene: TRBV15
j_gene: TRBJ2-7
abundance: .
d_gene: TRBD1
CDR3aa: CATSRDRVGSYEQYF
CDR3nt: TGTGCCACCAGCAGGGACAGGGTAGGTTCCTACGAGCAGTACTTC

v_gene: TRBV6-6
j_gene: TRBJ2-7
abundance: .
d_gene: .
CDR3aa: CASSPTVGLEQYF
CDR3nt: TGTGCCAGCAGCCCGACAGTGGGGCTCGAGCAGTACTTC

v_gene: TRBV6-6
j_gene: TRBJ2-1
abundance: .
d_gene: .
CDR3aa: CASTEGVSSYNEQFF
CDR3nt: TGTGCCAGCACTGAGGGAGTTAGCTCCTACAATGAGCAGTTCTTC

v_gene: TRBV6-1
j_gene: TRBJ1-2
abundance: .
d_gene: .
CDR3aa: CASSLRVDPYGYTF
CDR3nt: TGTGCCAGCAGCCTCAGGGTCGACCCCTATGGCTACACCTTC

v_gene: TRBV9
j_gene: TRBJ1-5
abundance: .
d_gene: TRBD1
CDR3aa: CASSAGTGSGNQPQHF
CDR3nt: TGTGCCAGCAGCGCCGGGACAGGGTCGGGCAATCAGCCCCAGCATTTT

v_gene: TRBV27
j_gene: TRBJ2-3
abundance: .
d_gene: .
CDR3aa: CASGGFATDTQYF
CDR3nt: TGTGCCAGCGGAGGCTTTGCCACAGATACGCAGTATTTT

v_gene: TRBV7-2
j_gene: TRBJ2-7
abundance: once
d_gene: .
CDR3aa: CASSLEGSGYEQYF
CDR3nt: TGTGCCAGCAGCTTAGAGGGATCCGGCTACGAGCAGTACTTC

v_gene: TRBV25-1
j_gene: TRBJ1-1
abundance: .
d_gene: .
CDR3aa: CASSERREAFF
CDR3nt: TGTGCCAGCAGTGAAAGGAGGGAAGCTTTCTTT

v_gene: TRBV20-1
j_gene: TRBJ2-7
abundance: .
d_gene: .
CDR3aa: CSASPGYEQYF
CDR3nt: TGCAGTGCTAGTCCAGGGTACGAGCAGTACTTC

v_gene: TRBV14
j_gene: TRBJ1-2
abundance: .
d_gene: .
CDR3aa: CASSQHLSDGGYTF
CDR3nt: TGTGCCAGCAGCCAACATCTATCCGATGGTGGCTACACCTTC

v_gene: TRBV29-1
j_gene: TRBJ2-5
abundance: .
d_gene: TRBD1
CDR3aa: CSAAGQGIKTQYF
CDR3nt: TGCAGCGCTGCGGGACAGGGGATAAAGACCCAGTACTTC

v_gene: TRBV29-1
j_gene: TRBJ2-5
abundance: .
d_gene: .
CDR3aa: CSFFGQQETQYF
CDR3nt: TGCAGCTTCTTCGGACAGCAAGAGACCCAGTACTTC

v_gene: TRBV6-5
j_gene: TRBJ1-2
abundance: few
d_gene: .
CDR3aa: CASSYGGQPYGYTF
CDR3nt: TGTGCCAGCAGTTATGGAGGACAGCCCTATGGCTACACCTTC

v_gene: TRBV5-4
j_gene: TRBJ1-5
abundance: once
d_gene: .
CDR3aa: CASSLALSTHQPQHF
CDR3nt: TGTGCCAGCAGCTTGGCCCTTAGCACGCATCAGCCCCAGCATTTT

v_gene: TRBV6-6
j_gene: TRBJ2-2
abundance: once
d_gene: TRBD2
CDR3aa: CASSSGLAGGVGELFF
CDR3nt: TGTGCCAGCAGTTCCGGACTAGCGGGAGGGGTCGGGGAGCTGTTTTTT

v_gene: TRBV6-5
j_gene: TRBJ1-3
abundance: once
d_gene: .
CDR3aa: CASTSSGRFGNTIYF
CDR3nt: TGTGCCAGCACATCATCCGGACGGTTTGGAAACACCATATATTTT

v_gene: TRBV5-4
j_gene: TRBJ2-1
abundance: .
d_gene: .
CDR3aa: CASSLAGPTYNEQFF
CDR3nt: TGTGCCAGCAGCTTGGCCGGGCCAACCTACAATGAGCAGTTCTTC

v_gene: TRBV7-2
j_gene: TRBJ2-1
abundance: .
d_gene: .
CDR3aa: CASSLAPGSHNEQFF
CDR3nt: TGTGCCAGCAGCTTAGCGCCGGGAAGCCACAATGAGCAGTTCTTC

v_gene: TRBV30
j_gene: TRBJ2-1
abundance: .
d_gene: .
CDR3aa: CAWSSVSHEQFF
CDR3nt: TGTGCCTGGAGTAGTGTATCGCATGAGCAGTTCTTC

v_gene: TRBV30
j_gene: TRBJ1-1
abundance: .
d_gene: .
CDR3aa: CAWSVIETTDTEAFF
CDR3nt: TGTGCCTGGAGTGTAATCGAGACGACAGACACTGAAGCTTTCTTT

v_gene: TRBV6-1
j_gene: TRBJ2-2
abundance: once
d_gene: TRBD2
CDR3aa: CASFSGRRLAGELFF
CDR3nt: TGTGCCAGCTTTAGCGGGAGACGGTTGGCCGGGGAGCTGTTTTTT

v_gene: TRBV7-2
j_gene: TRBJ1-5
abundance: .
d_gene: TRBD1
CDR3aa: CASSPGQDPQPQHF
CDR3nt: TGTGCCAGCAGCCCGGGACAGGACCCCCAGCCCCAGCATTTT

v_gene: TRBV7-3
j_gene: TRBJ1-1
abundance: .
d_gene: .
CDR3aa: CASSTTGMDTEAFF
CDR3nt: TGTGCCAGCAGCACGACAGGTATGGACACTGAAGCTTTCTTT

v_gene: TRBV19
j_gene: TRBJ1-2
abundance: .
d_gene: .
CDR3aa: CASDGRLYGYTF
CDR3nt: TGTGCCAGTGATGGGCGGCTCTATGGCTACACCTTC

v_gene: TRBV30
j_gene: TRBJ2-5
abundance: many
d_gene: TRBD1
CDR3aa: CAWSRFGTGRETQYF
CDR3nt: TGTGCCTGGAGTCGGTTCGGGACAGGGAGGGAGACCCAGTACTTC

v_gene: TRBV27
j_gene: TRBJ1-4
abundance: .
d_gene: .
CDR3aa: CASSLGSGEKLFF
CDR3nt: TGTGCCAGCAGTTTAGGGTCTGGTGAAAAACTGTTTTTT

v_gene: TRBV11-2
j_gene: TRBJ2-1
abundance: once
d_gene: .
CDR3aa: CASSLSSRYNEQFF
CDR3nt: TGTGCCAGCAGCTTATCGTCCAGGTACAATGAGCAGTTCTTC

v_gene: TRBV9
j_gene: TRBJ1-1
abundance: .
d_gene: .
CDR3aa: CASSPSQGTEAFF
CDR3nt: TGTGCCAGCAGCCCAAGTCAGGGAACTGAAGCTTTCTTT

v_gene: TRBV5-4
j_gene: TRBJ1-1
abundance: .
d_gene: TRBD1
CDR3aa: CASSLTGGGHTEAFF
CDR3nt: TGTGCCAGCAGCTTGACAGGGGGAGGGCACACTGAAGCTTTCTTT

v_gene: TRBV13
j_gene: TRBJ2-7
abundance: .
d_gene: .
CDR3aa: CASSLGQVLYEQYF
CDR3nt: TGTGCCAGCAGCTTAGGTCAGGTCCTCTACGAGCAGTACTTC

v_gene: TRBV11-3
j_gene: TRBJ2-1
abundance: .
d_gene: .
CDR3aa: CASRQGSEQFF
CDR3nt: TGTGCCAGCAGGCAAGGGAGTGAGCAGTTCTTC

v_gene: TRBV5-6
j_gene: TRBJ1-1
abundance: .
d_gene: .
CDR3aa: CASSLGIRQMNTEAFF
CDR3nt: TGTGCCAGCAGCTTGGGGATTAGGCAAATGAACACTGAAGCTTTCTTT

v_gene: TRBV29-1
j_gene: TRBJ2-3
abundance: .
d_gene: .
CDR3aa: CSARADRQADTQYF
CDR3nt: TGCAGCGCGAGAGCTGACAGGCAGGCAGATACGCAGTATTTT

v_gene: TRBV5-1
j_gene: TRBJ1-1
abundance: .
d_gene: .
CDR3aa: CASSLIPGDTEAFF
CDR3nt: TGCGCCAGCAGCTTGATTCCGGGGGACACTGAAGCTTTCTTT

v_gene: TRBV4-2
j_gene: TRBJ1-2
abundance: .
d_gene: .
CDR3aa: CASSQDREYRYTF
CDR3nt: TGTGCCAGCAGCCAAGATAGAGAATATCGCTACACCTTC

v_gene: TRBV11-2
j_gene: TRBJ1-2
abundance: once
d_gene: .
CDR3aa: CASSWASDHPFTAYTF
CDR3nt: TGTGCCAGCAGCTGGGCCAGTGACCATCCCTTCACCGCCTACACCTTC

v_gene: TRBV6-1
j_gene: TRBJ2-7
abundance: .
d_gene: .
CDR3aa: CASSLGRPYEQYF
CDR3nt: TGTGCCAGTTCTTTGGGCAGACCCTACGAGCAGTACTTC